The clone carrying this TCR beta chain was counted ten times or more. Its antigen is as yet unknown. The sample comes from a study of regulatory T cells in long-lasting Graves disease. CDR1 is MNHEY and CDR2 is SVGEGT in the germline V gene. CDR3 length: 15 amino acids. V lost 2 bases, J lost 10 bases, and 9 bases stayed unmatched. The time point denotes: newly diagnosed GD, antithyroid drugs for less than 3 months. The TCR library was made from RNA that had been extracted from PBMCs in TRIzol. Peripheral blood, at about 10 milliliters, went into EDTA tubes. General study points: Favored usage of TRBV28, TRBJ1-2 and TRBJ2-5 was recorded in persistent disease. Newly diagnosed Graves' patients had higher TCR diversity than persistent ones.

Construction of TCR beta libraries relied on iRepertoire HTBI primers and on Arm-PCR targeting CDR3 regions. Using its own MiXCR run on the multiplex PCR reads, TCRdb lists one record per CDR3 protein. This table has about 320,000 distinct CDR3 sequences, about 18% appearing once. V and J are TRBV6-2 or TRBV6-3 and TRBJ2-1, with TRBD2 identical over 9 bases. Sample: peripheral blood mononuclear cells (PBMCs), taken at new diagnosis, from a patient treated with antithyroid drugs. The origin of this receptor is a female donor with Graves disease. The CDR3 nucleotides are TGTGCCAGCAGTTACGGGGTAGCGGGAGTGTACGAGCAGTTCTTC. This gives the protein CASSYGVAGVYEQFF.